The text below deals with one TCR beta chain. Only one heparinised blood draw was taken per donor, and its volume averaged about 116 mL. This sample was taken from a study of beta chain features in type 1 diabetes. Study-wide context: Cell yields, gender and age were comparable in patients and healthy donors.

Expressed TCRB transcripts were sequenced because the entire RNA isolate underwent reverse transcription. Only in-frame clones appear in the TCRdb table, and some are missing; sequencing was by immunoSEQ multiplex PCR. Of 300,000 to 400,000 clones in the sample, under 8.5% were seen once. Source material: central memory CD4+ T cells from blood. This sequence was found in a woman younger than 35 in good health.

The CDR3 nucleotides are TGTGCCAGCAGCGTAGGCGTCGGACTAGCGGGCGGGGAGCTGTTTTTT. Translating gives CASSVGVGLAGGELFF. J is TRBJ2-2 and V is TRBV9; 11 bases are a match to TRBD2. V lost 0 bases, J lost 7 bases, and 5 bases stayed unmatched. Germline V gene sequence: CDR1 SGDLS, CDR2 YYNGEE. The CDR3 is made up of 16 amino acids.